This T cell receptor beta chain stems from a study of T cells in Graves' hyperthyroidism and ophthalmopathy. The CDR3 covers 14 residues. Germline V gene sequence: CDR1 MNHNS, CDR2 SASEGT. The ends lost 5 bases at V and 6 bases at J; junction bases unmatched: 7. Study-level findings and limits: Most thyroid clonotypes expanded above 0.001 were also detected in blood.

What was amplified from RNA transcripts were TCR beta CDR3 regions. During a first-round RT-PCR of the TCR CDR3, the HTBI primer set was used. One entry per CDR3 protein, called by TCRdb with MiXCR from the multiplex PCR reads. The table lists around 430,000 distinct CDR3 sequences, about 15% of them singletons, with approximately 32% in the top ten. In patients aged 18 to 65, hyperthyroidism was newly diagnosed, with duration under 2 months. Thyroid ultrasound and orbital computed tomography, with clinical symptoms and serum thyroxine and TRAb, informed diagnoses. It was 8 to 10 ml of fresh peripheral blood that supplied the PBMCs. In its sample, this clonotype was seen a few times. Antigen: not known.

Sequenced sample: blood. This clonotype originated in a woman aged 30 to 39 with Graves' hyperthyroidism. V gene TRBV6-1 combines with J gene TRBJ2-3; the match to TRBD2 covers 8 bases. The CDR3 DNA is TGTGCCAGCAGTTGGGGACTAGGGGGGGATACGCAGTATTTT. This sequence encodes CASSWGLGGDTQYF.